This entry concerns a single T cell receptor beta chain. What it binds is unknown. This specimen belongs to a study of cytomegalovirus exposure and HLA in healthy donors. Study-level findings and limits: Using the classifier, cytomegalovirus status was reportedly diagnosed with high specificity and sensitivity. In a later analysis, V- and J-gene trimming of beta chains associated with a DCLRE1C missense variant, replicated independently. In an earlier analysis, about 90% or about 30%: the productive usage of most TCR beta V segments. A later analysis appeared to link common viral pathogens to several of the most significant clusters.

PCR involved 60 Vbeta and 13 Jbeta primers. Sequenced by immunoSEQ multiplex PCR; TCRdb stores in-frame clones only, minus some. This sample carries about 90,000 clones, over 60% of them seen once, and the ten largest clones take around 4.2%. The ends were cut back, 1 base at V and 5 bases at J, with 10 bases in the middle. Germline V gene lookup returns CDR1 SGHTS and CDR2 YDEGEE. This CDR3 has 15 amino acids. This receptor was identified in a man aged 25 to 40 in good health and CMV-seronegative. This chain joins TRBV5-8 and TRBJ1-6, with a possible D match to TRBD1 (6 bases). Material for sequencing was PBMCs. Here the CDR3 reads CASSLPQGNNSPLHF. CDR3 DNA: TGTGCCAGCAGCTTGCCCCAGGGGAATAATTCACCCCTCCACTTT.